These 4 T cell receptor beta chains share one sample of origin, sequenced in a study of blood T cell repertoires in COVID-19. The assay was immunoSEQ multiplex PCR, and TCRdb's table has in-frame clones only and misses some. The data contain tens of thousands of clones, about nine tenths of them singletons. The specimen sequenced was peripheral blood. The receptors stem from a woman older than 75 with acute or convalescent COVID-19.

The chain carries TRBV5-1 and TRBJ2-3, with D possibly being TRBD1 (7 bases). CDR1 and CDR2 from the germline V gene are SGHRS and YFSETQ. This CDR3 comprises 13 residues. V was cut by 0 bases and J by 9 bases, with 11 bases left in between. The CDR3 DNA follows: TGCGCCAGCAGCTTGGACGGAGGGGGCACGCAGTATTTT. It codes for CASSLDGGGTQYF.

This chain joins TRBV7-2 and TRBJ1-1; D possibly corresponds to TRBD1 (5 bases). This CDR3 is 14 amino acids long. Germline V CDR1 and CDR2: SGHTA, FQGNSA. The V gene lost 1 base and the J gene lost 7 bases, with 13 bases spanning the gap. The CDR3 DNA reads TGTGCCAGCAGCTTAGTGAAGGGGCCAAATGAAGCTTTCTTT. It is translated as CASSLVKGPNEAFF.

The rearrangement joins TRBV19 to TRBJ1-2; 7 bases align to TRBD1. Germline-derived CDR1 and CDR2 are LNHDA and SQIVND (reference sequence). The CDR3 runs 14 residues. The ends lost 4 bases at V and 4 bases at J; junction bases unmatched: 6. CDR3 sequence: CASSRDRAPYGYTF. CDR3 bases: TGTGCCAGTAGTAGAGACAGGGCCCCCTATGGCTACACCTTC. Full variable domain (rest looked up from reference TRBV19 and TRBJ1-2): DGGITQSPKYLFRKEGQNVTLSCEQNLNHDAMYWYRQDPGQGLRLIYYSQIVNDFQKGDIAEGYSVSREKKESFPLTVTSAQKNPTAFYLCASSRDRAPYGYTFGSGTRLTVV.

The CDR3 here is CSASRSGGATGELFF. CDR3 in DNA: TGCAGTGCTAGTCGTAGCGGGGGGGCTACCGGGGAGCTGTTTTTT. The rearrangement uses TRBV20-1 and TRBJ2-2, with TRBD2 identical over 11 bases. There are 15 residues in the CDR3. Germline assignment: CDR1 DFQATT and CDR2 SNEGSKA (reference sequence). V lost 3 bases, J lost 5 bases, and 5 bases stayed unmatched.